This TCR beta chain was documented in a study of early T cells in non-severe SARS-CoV-2 infection. Germline values: CDR1 SGHTA, CDR2 FQGNSA. The V end was cut by 2 bases, the J end by 0 bases, with 11 bases between. The CDR3 sequence is 16 residues long. MiXCR was run by TCRdb on the 5' RACE reads, yielding one entry per CDR3 protein. This sample has around 70,000 distinct CDR3 sequences, with 9% to 15% found just once. This TCR was recovered from an adult who was a healthcare worker with PCR-confirmed SARS-CoV-2 infection or an uninfected control (not recorded which). The sequencing input was whole blood. The genes are TRBV7-2 and TRBJ1-3; D remains unclear. The CDR3 sequence: CASSLLGPASGNTIYF. CDR3 nucleotides: TGTGCCAGCAGCTTATTGGGCCCTGCCTCTGGAAACACCATATATTTT. The entire variable domain, with the rest obtained from reference TRBV7-2 and TRBJ1-3, is as follows: GAGVSQSPSNKVTEKGKDVELRCDPISGHTALYWYRQSLGQGLEFLIYFQGNSAPDKSGLPSDRFSAERTGGSVSTLTIQRTQQEDSAVYLCASSLLGPASGNTIYFGEGSWLTVV.